This TCR beta chain was documented in a study of early T cells in non-severe SARS-CoV-2 infection. The TCR library protocol attached unique molecular identifiers to the individual cDNA molecules. TCRdb re-derived calls from the 5' RACE reads in MiXCR, one entry per CDR3 protein. The table shows approximately 64,000 distinct CDR3 sequences, with more than 4% occurring only once. CDR1 is SEHNR and CDR2 is FQNEAQ in the germline V gene (reference sequence). The CDR3 runs to 15 residues. V was pared by 2 bases and J by 7 bases, with 15 bases between. This clonotype was detected only a few times. This TCR derives from an adult who was a healthcare worker with PCR-confirmed SARS-CoV-2 infection or an uninfected control (not recorded which). The V and J genes are TRBV7-9 and TRBJ2-4; TRBD1 or TRBD2 may be the D gene (5 bases each). The sample was whole blood. The CDR3 sequence is CASSLPEGLGNIQYF. CDR3 bases: TGTGCCAGCAGCTTACCCGAGGGGTTAGGGAACATTCAGTACTTC.